Listed below are T cell receptor beta chains from one sample, sequenced in a study of persistence of HIV-infected CD4 T cells. These receptors' antigens are unknown. Produced via immunoSEQ multiplex PCR; TCRdb's table is partial and in-frame only. The sample lists around 48,000 clones; 70% to 80% were seen once. This sample comprised CD4+ T cells sorted from PBMCs after roughly 19-hour stimulation, obtained from a patient who received antiretroviral therapy. The receptors come from an adult man with HIV who was CMV-seropositive. The CDR3 runs from the conserved cysteine through the conserved F or W. D genes are given only for firm matches. Size tells how often a clone was seen (once, few, many) or the class of an expanded clone, and some rows leave it out.

j_call: TRBJ1-2; d_call: TRBD1; v_call: TRBV27; clone_size: NA; cdr3_aa: CASSRTGPNYGYTF; cdr3_nt: TGTGCCAGCAGCCGGACAGGACCTAACTATGGCTACACCTTC
j_call: TRBJ1-1; d_call: NA; v_call: TRBV19; clone_size: NA; cdr3_aa: CASSPRRVNTEAFF; cdr3_nt: TGTGCCAGTAGTCCTCGGAGAGTGAACACTGAAGCTTTCTTT
j_call: TRBJ1-2; d_call: TRBD1; v_call: TRBV14; clone_size: NA; cdr3_aa: CASSRPPPGTGTTNYGYTF; cdr3_nt: TGTGCCAGCAGCCGTCCCCCCCCCGGGACAGGGACGACTAACTATGGCTACACCTTC
j_call: TRBJ2-1; d_call: NA; v_call: TRBV20-1; clone_size: NA; cdr3_aa: CSASVTAYNEQFF; cdr3_nt: TGCAGTGCTAGTGTGACAGCATACAATGAGCAGTTCTTC
j_call: TRBJ2-5; d_call: TRBD1; v_call: TRBV5-1; clone_size: NA; cdr3_aa: CASTFRQGETQYF; cdr3_nt: TGCGCCAGCACCTTCCGACAGGGTGAGACCCAGTACTTC
j_call: TRBJ1-5; d_call: NA; v_call: TRBV29-1; clone_size: few; cdr3_aa: CSVEISSNQPQHF; cdr3_nt: TGCAGCGTCGAAATTTCTAGCAATCAGCCCCAGCATTTT
j_call: TRBJ1-4; d_call: NA; v_call: TRBV19; clone_size: NA; cdr3_aa: CASKGTTNEKLFF; cdr3_nt: TGTGCCAGTAAGGGAACAACTAATGAAAAACTGTTTTTT
j_call: TRBJ2-7; d_call: NA; v_call: TRBV6-1; clone_size: NA; cdr3_aa: CASSEWGQGYEQYF; cdr3_nt: TGTGCCAGCAGTGAATGGGGGCAGGGCTACGAGCAGTACTTT
j_call: TRBJ1-1; d_call: NA; v_call: TRBV27; clone_size: NA; cdr3_aa: CASRESGGTEAFF; cdr3_nt: TGTGCCAGCCGAGAAAGTGGAGGCACTGAAGCTTTCTTT
j_call: TRBJ2-7; d_call: TRBD2; v_call: TRBV7-2; clone_size: NA; cdr3_aa: CASSLTSGKDYEQYF; cdr3_nt: TGTGCCAGCAGCTTAACTAGCGGGAAAGACTACGAGCAGTACTTC
j_call: TRBJ1-5; d_call: TRBD1; v_call: TRBV6-2/TRBV6-3; clone_size: NA; cdr3_aa: CASSQDRGRNQPQHF; cdr3_nt: TGTGCCAGCAGTCAGGACAGGGGGCGGAATCAGCCCCAGCATTTT
j_call: TRBJ1-2; d_call: NA; v_call: TRBV19; clone_size: NA; cdr3_aa: CASSIERGGYTF; cdr3_nt: TGTGCCAGTAGTATTGAACGGGGAGGCTACACCTTC
j_call: TRBJ1-1; d_call: NA; v_call: TRBV5-4; clone_size: few; cdr3_aa: CASSFTGTGNTEAFF; cdr3_nt: TGTGCCAGCAGCTTCACGGGGACTGGGAACACTGAAGCTTTCTTT
j_call: TRBJ1-2; d_call: NA; v_call: TRBV28; clone_size: few; cdr3_aa: CASSKEANYGYTF; cdr3_nt: TGTGCCAGCAGTAAGGAAGCCAACTATGGCTACACCTTC
j_call: TRBJ1-4; d_call: NA; v_call: TRBV15; clone_size: NA; cdr3_aa: CATSRVVFNEKLFF; cdr3_nt: TGTGCCACCAGCAGAGTGGTCTTTAATGAAAAACTGTTTTTT